Included here is one T cell receptor (beta chain) sequence, with context. The sample belongs to a study of beta chain features in type 1 diabetes. The whole isolated RNA underwent reverse transcription, so sequencing captured expressed TCRB transcripts. Only in-frame clones appear in the TCRdb table, and some are missing; sequencing was by immunoSEQ multiplex PCR. The table has some 410,000 clones, about 15% seen once. Trimming cost V 6 bases and J 1 base; bases outside gene matches: 6. The CDR3 spans 15 residues. Germline V gives CDR1 MNHEY, CDR2 SMNVEV (reference sequence). The V and J genes are TRBV27 and TRBJ2-5; 9 bases match TRBD1. Source material: naive CD4+ T cells from blood. This sequence originates from a man in his thirties or forties in good health. The CDR3 region has the DNA TGTGCCAGCAGAACCCGGGGACAGGGCCAAGAGACCCAGTACTTC. Amino acid sequence: CASRTRGQGQETQYF.